Below are 19 T cell receptor beta chains sequenced from a single sample in a study of blood T cell repertoires in COVID-19 (dated by TCRdb to 2020 to 2022). Receptor libraries were prepared by the immunoSEQ multiplex PCR assay. What TCRdb holds here is the immuneACCESS table cut down to in-frame rearrangements. Part of the clones is not present; checked against another copy, under half of the missing clones reflect an unresolved V gene, and the others are unexplained. Counted in this sample were more than 350,000 clones; approximately 89% of them appeared once. 8.5% to 12% of the sample is in the top ten clones. Material for sequencing was peripheral blood. The receptors come from a woman aged 25 to 45 with COVID-19, enrolled during active disease.

This clone was observed a single time. The rearrangement uses TRBV30 and TRBJ1-2; no clear D. Per germline, CDR1 GTSNPN and CDR2 SVGIG (reference sequence). V was clipped by 4 bases and J by 4 bases, with 10 bases between them. The CDR3 contains 12 residues. CDR3 loop: CAWTPNGYGYTF. The CDR3 region has the DNA TGTGCCTGGACCCCCAACGGCTATGGCTACACCTTC.

V is TRBV7-8 and J is TRBJ2-1; 10 bases align to TRBD2. CDR3 length equals 16 residues. In germline, CDR1 is SGHVS, CDR2 FQNEAQ. V gave up 5 bases and J gave up 4 bases; unmatched junction bases: 8. CDR3 coding DNA: TGTGCCAGCAGCACGATCACTAGCGGGACTTACAATGAGCAGTTCTTC. It specifies CASSTITSGTYNEQFF. The complete variable domain, with remaining parts taken from reference TRBV7-8 and TRBJ2-1, reads GAGVSQSPRYKVAKRGQDVALRCDPISGHVSLFWYQQALGQGPEFLTYFQNEAQLDKSGLPSDRFFAERPEGSVSTLKIQRTQQEDSAVYLCASSTITSGTYNEQFFGPGTRLTVL.

The chain combines TRBV7-2 with TRBJ1-4; 7 bases are shared with TRBD1. Germline loops: CDR1 SGHTA, CDR2 FQGNSA. Trimming removed 5 bases from V and 2 bases from J; junction bases left unmatched: 5. This CDR3 is built from 15 residues. The CDR3 DNA reads TGTGCCAGCAGCCTCAACAGGGGCACTAATGAAAAACTGTTTTTT. It codes for CASSLNRGTNEKLFF.

This chain uses TRBV11-2 with TRBJ1-1; D perhaps matches TRBD1 (6 bases). Germline-derived CDR1 and CDR2 are SGHAT and FQNNGV. This CDR3 region has 15 residues. With 1 base removed from V and 11 bases from J, the gap between germline ends came to 20 bases. The CDR3 coding sequence is TGTGCCAGCAGCTTAGCGCAGGGGCCACGCCCGGACGCTTTCTTT. This codes for CASSLAQGPRPDAFF.

The chain has TRBV10-1 and TRBJ2-7; TRBD2 matches 9 bases. This CDR3 region has 16 residues. CDR1 WNHNN and CDR2 SYGVQD come from the germline V gene (reference sequence). The J segment lost 0 bases and the V segment lost 5 bases, leaving 8 bases of the junction unmatched. DNA of the CDR3: TGCGCCAGCAGTCGAGAGCGGGAGGAAATCTCCTACGAGCAGTACTTC. As protein: CASSREREEISYEQYF.

J is TRBJ2-3 and V is TRBV6-6, with 7 bases aligning to TRBD2. The CDR3 is 14 amino acids. Germline trimming cut 7 bases from V and 5 bases from J; bases unmatched to any gene: 9. The germline V gene has CDR1 MNHNY and CDR2 SVGAGI (reference sequence). The CDR3 region is CASMDRGDIDTQYF. For the CDR3, the DNA is TGTGCCAGCATGGACCGGGGGGATATAGATACGCAGTATTTT.

The chain links TRBV24-1 to TRBJ2-3; 9 bases match TRBD1. The CDR3 runs 12 residues. With V trimmed by 11 bases and J by 4 bases, 3 bases remained unmatched. Germline lookup yields CDR1 KGHDR and CDR2 SFDVKD. The CDR3 bases are TGTGCCAGCGGACAGGGGTCAGATACGCAGTATTTT. Protein product: CASGQGSDTQYF.

The CDR3 is CASSPGYLNSPLHF. DNA of the CDR3: TGTGCCAGCAGCCCGGGATACCTTAATTCACCCCTCCACTTT. The chain carries TRBV3-1 (or the pseudogene TRBV3-2) and TRBJ1-6, with unresolved D. The V end was cut by 4 bases, the J end by 6 bases, with 10 bases between. The CDR3 runs 14 residues. Per germline, CDR1 LGHDT and CDR2 YNNKEL (reference sequence).

The chain recombines TRBV7-2 with TRBJ2-1; D unclear. With 4 bases removed from V and 1 base from J, the gap between germline ends came to 5 bases. This CDR3 comprises 13 residues. Per germline, CDR1 SGHTA and CDR2 FQGNSA. Here the CDR3 reads CASSSTSYNEQFF. CDR3 DNA: TGTGCCAGCAGCTCAACATCCTACAATGAGCAGTTCTTC.

This sequence joins TRBV9 and TRBJ2-7, with D unresolved. The CDR3 is 13 residues long. V lost 0 bases and J 1 base, leaving 5 bases between the germline ends. Germline V CDR1 and CDR2: SGDLS, YYNGEE. For the CDR3, the DNA is TGTGCCAGCAGCGTAGAAGAGTCCTACGAGCAGTACTTC. This encodes CASSVEESYEQYF.

V is TRBV19 and J is TRBJ2-3; tentative D call: TRBD2 (5 bases). The V gene's germline CDR1 is LNHDA and CDR2 SQIVND (reference sequence). The ends were cut back, 9 bases at V and 5 bases at J, with 18 bases in the middle. CDR3 length: 14 amino acids. The CDR3 loop reads CASSGGSGVDTQYF. The CDR3 nucleotides read TGTGCCAGCAGTGGAGGCAGTGGGGTAGATACGCAGTATTTT.

This sequence joins TRBV4-3 and TRBJ1-4; TRBD1 aligns across 8 bases. With 0 bases clipped from V and 6 bases from J, the junction kept 9 bases outside the gene matches. Per germline, CDR1 LGHNA and CDR2 YSLEER. CDR3 length: 17 amino acids. CDR3 region: CASSQDIQGATDEKLFF. CDR3 DNA: TGCGCCAGCAGCCAAGATATTCAGGGGGCGACGGATGAAAAACTGTTTTTT.

V and J are TRBV6-1 and TRBJ1-4; 9 bases are a match to TRBD1. Germline V gene data show CDR1 as MNHNS and CDR2 as SASEGT. V lost 2 bases and J lost 3; bases outside the gene matches: 7. The CDR3 has 17 residues. For the CDR3, the DNA is TGTGCCAGCAGTGAATTCCAGGACAGGGGACCTAATGAAAAACTGTTTTTT. Translation: CASSEFQDRGPNEKLFF.

CDR3 amino acids: CASSHREMTGELFF. The DNA for the CDR3 is TGCGCCAGCAGCCATAGGGAGATGACCGGGGAGCTGTTTTTT. The chain links TRBV4-1 to TRBJ2-2; tentative D call: TRBD2 (5 bases). CDR3 length: 14 residues. Germline loops: CDR1 MGHRA, CDR2 YSYEKL. Trimming removed 3 bases from V and 5 bases from J, with 10 bases in between.

This clone occurred a few times. This chain uses TRBV28 with TRBJ1-6; 11 nucleotides align to TRBD1. The CDR3 is 15 residues long. From germline, CDR1 is MDHEN and CDR2 SYDVKM. V shed 5 bases, J shed 14 bases, and the junction held 11 bases outside the gene matches. CDR3 loop: CASSGADRGPGALHF. The CDR3 nucleotides are TGTGCCAGCAGTGGTGCGGACAGGGGGCCAGGGGCCCTCCACTTT. The full variable domain, completed using reference TRBV28 and TRBJ1-6, is DVKVTQSSRYLVKRTGEKVFLECVQDMDHENMFWYRQDPGLGLRLIYFSYDVKMKEKGDIPEGYSVSREKKERFSLILESASTNQTSMYLCASSGADRGPGALHFGNGTRLTVT.

The chain combines TRBV5-1 with TRBJ1-2; D is uncertain. CDR1 SGHRS and CDR2 YFSETQ come from the germline V gene. This CDR3 comprises 14 residues. V lost 1 base and J 6 bases, leaving 13 bases between the germline ends. The CDR3 bases are TGCGCCAGCAGCTTGACGGGTGTTAGCAATGGCTACACCTTC. Protein sequence: CASSLTGVSNGYTF.

The chain has TRBV11-2 and TRBJ1-6; 7 bases are a match to TRBD1. The junction had 7 bases not matched to a gene; V was cut back by 6 bases and J by 5 bases. The CDR3 consists of 15 residues. CDR1 is SGHAT and CDR2 is FQNNGV in the germline V gene. The CDR3 here is CASRRPGQHNSPLHF. The CDR3 nucleotides are TGTGCCAGCAGGCGGCCGGGACAGCATAATTCACCCCTCCACTTT.

The V gene is TRBV9, the J gene TRBJ2-2; D is undetermined. Germline CDR1 and CDR2: SGDLS and YYNGEE. Trimming stripped 2 bases from V and 4 bases from J, with 9 bases between. The CDR3 extends over 14 amino acids. The CDR3 DNA is TGTGCCAGCAGCGTTGAGCTGCGCACCGGGGAGCTGTTTTTT. This translates into CASSVELRTGELFF.

The rearrangement links TRBV10-3 to TRBJ2-7; D gene unclear. The CDR3 runs 12 residues. V was cut by 6 bases and J by 3 bases, with 9 bases left in between. The germline V gene encodes CDR1 ENHRY and CDR2 SYGVKD. CDR3 in DNA: TGTGCCATCAGCGACACGAGCTACGAGCAGTACTTC. This encodes CAISDTSYEQYF.